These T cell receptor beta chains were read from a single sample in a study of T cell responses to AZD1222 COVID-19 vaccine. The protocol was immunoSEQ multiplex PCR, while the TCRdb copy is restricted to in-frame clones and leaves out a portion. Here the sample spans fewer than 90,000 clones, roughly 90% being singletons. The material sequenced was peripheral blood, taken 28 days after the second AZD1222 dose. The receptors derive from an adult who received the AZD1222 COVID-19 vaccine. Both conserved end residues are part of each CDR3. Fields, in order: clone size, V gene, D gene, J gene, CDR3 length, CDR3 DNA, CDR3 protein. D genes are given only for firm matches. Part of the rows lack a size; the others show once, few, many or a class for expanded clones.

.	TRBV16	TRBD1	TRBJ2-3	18	TGTGCCAGCAGCCAATATGGGGCCGGGACAGGGGAAAAGGATACGCAGTATTTT	CASSQYGAGTGEKDTQYF
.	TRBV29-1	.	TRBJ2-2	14	TGCAGCGTTGAAGAGTCTGGGGTCACCGGGGAGCTGTTTTTT	CSVEESGVTGELFF
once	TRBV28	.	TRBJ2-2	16	TGTGCCAGCAGTTTATGGGCGACTAGTGACACCGGGGAGCTGTTTTTT	CASSLWATSDTGELFF
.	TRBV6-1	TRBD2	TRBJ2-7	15	TGTGCCAGCAGTGAAGGGGGCGGGAGTCTCTACGAGCAGTACTTC	CASSEGGGSLYEQYF
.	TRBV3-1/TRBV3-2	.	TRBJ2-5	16	TGTGCCAGCAGCCTCACCACCCAAGCGGGCGGAGAGACCCAGTACTTC	CASSLTTQAGGETQYF
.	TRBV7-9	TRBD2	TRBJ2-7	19	TGTGCCAGCAGCTTAGCACCGGGACTAGCGGGAGAGGGTCCCTACGAGCAGTACTTC	CASSLAPGLAGEGPYEQYF
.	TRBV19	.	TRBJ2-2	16	TGTGCCAGTAGTAGTCCGGGACACTTACCAACCGGGGAGCTGTTTTTT	CASSSPGHLPTGELFF
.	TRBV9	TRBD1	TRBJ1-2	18	TGTGCCAGCAGTACACCCTTCCCGGGACAGGGGGCGAACTATGGCTACACCTTC	CASSTPFPGQGANYGYTF
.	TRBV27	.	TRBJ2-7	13	TGTGCCAGCAGTTTAGACCGGGCTCAAGGGCAGTACTTC	CASSLDRAQGQYF
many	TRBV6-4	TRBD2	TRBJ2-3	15	TGTGCCAGCAGTGACGGTGCTAGCGGAACAGATACGCAGTATTTT	CASSDGASGTDTQYF
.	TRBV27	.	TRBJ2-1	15	TGTGCCAGCAGTTTAGGTATCGGGGCCATCAATGAGCAGTTCTTC	CASSLGIGAINEQFF
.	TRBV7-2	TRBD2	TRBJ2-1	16	TGTGCCAGCAGCTTAGCGGGGGCGGGAGGGAGGCGCGAGCAGTTCTTC	CASSLAGAGGRREQFF
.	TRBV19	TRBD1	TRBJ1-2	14	TGTGCCAGCCGAGAGACAGGGGGCGGCTATGGCTACACCTTC	CASRETGGGYGYTF
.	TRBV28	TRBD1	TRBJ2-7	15	TGTGCCAGCAGCGTAGATAGGGGGCTTAACTACGAGCAGTACTTC	CASSVDRGLNYEQYF
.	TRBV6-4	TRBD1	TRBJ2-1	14	TGTGCCAGCAGTGACTCGACAGGGGGCAATGAGCAGTTCTTC	CASSDSTGGNEQFF
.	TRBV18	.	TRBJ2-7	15	TGTGCCAGCTCACCAAGGGAGGGGGCGAGGTACGAGCAGTACTTC	CASSPREGARYEQYF
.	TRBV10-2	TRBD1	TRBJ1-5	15	TGCGCCAGCAGTGTAATGGGACAGGGAGGTCAGCCCCAGCATTTT	CASSVMGQGGQPQHF
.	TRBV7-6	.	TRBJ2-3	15	TGTGCCAGCAGCCGCCAGGAGGGCCACACAGATACGCAGTATTTT	CASSRQEGHTDTQYF
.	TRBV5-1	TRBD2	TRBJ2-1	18	TGCGCCAGCAGCTTGGAATTTTTACTAGCGGGAGGGAGGGATGAGCAGTTCTTC	CASSLEFLLAGGRDEQFF
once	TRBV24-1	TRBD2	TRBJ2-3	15	TGTGCCACCAGTGATTTGGGCGGGAGACCAGATACGCAGTATTTT	CATSDLGGRPDTQYF
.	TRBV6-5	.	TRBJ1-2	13	TGTGCCAGCAGTTACTCTGCAGTCTATGGCTACACCTTC	CASSYSAVYGYTF
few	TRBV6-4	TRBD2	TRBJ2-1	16	TGTGCCAGCTCTCATGTCGGGACTAAGGGAGGGAATGAGCAGTTCTTC	CASSHVGTKGGNEQFF
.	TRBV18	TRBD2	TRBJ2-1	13	TGTGCCAGCGGGACTAGCGCCCTCAATGAGCAGTTCTTC	CASGTSALNEQFF
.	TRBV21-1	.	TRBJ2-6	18	TGTGCCAGCAGCAAGGTCCGGGGATCGAGCTCTGGGGCCAACGTCCTGACTTTC	CASSKVRGSSSGANVLTF
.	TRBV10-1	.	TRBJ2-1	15	TGCGCCAGCAGTGAGGGCTGGGGCAAGCGCGATGAGCAGTTCTTC	CASSEGWGKRDEQFF
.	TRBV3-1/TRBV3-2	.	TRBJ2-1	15	TGTGCCAGCAGCCAAGAGGGGACACTCGCAATGAAGCAGTTCTTC	CASSQEGTLAMKQFF
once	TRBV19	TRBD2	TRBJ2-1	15	TGTGCCAGTAGTATAGGACTAGCGGGAGTGAATGAGCAGTTCTTC	CASSIGLAGVNEQFF
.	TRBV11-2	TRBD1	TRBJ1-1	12	TGTGCCAGCAGCCCGGGACAGGGGCTAGCTTTCTTT	CASSPGQGLAFF
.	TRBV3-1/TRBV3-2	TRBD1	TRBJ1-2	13	TGTGCCAGCAGCCGAGACAGGGGAGGAGGCTACACCTTC	CASSRDRGGGYTF
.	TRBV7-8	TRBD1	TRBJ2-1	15	TGTGCCAGCAGCGGAGCCGGGACAGGGGACAATGAGCAGTTCTTC	CASSGAGTGDNEQFF
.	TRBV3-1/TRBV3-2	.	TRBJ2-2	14	TGTGCCAGCAGCCAACTCTCAGGGACCGGGGAGCTGTTTTTT	CASSQLSGTGELFF
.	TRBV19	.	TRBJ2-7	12	TGTGCCAGTAGTATAGGTAACAATCAGCAGTACTTC	CASSIGNNQQYF
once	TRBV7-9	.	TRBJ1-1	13	TGTGCCAGCAGCTTAGGATCGGTGACTGAAGCTTTCTTT	CASSLGSVTEAFF
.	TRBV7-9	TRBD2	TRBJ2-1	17	TGTGCCAGCAGCTTTACGCGCCGAGCGGGAGCCTACAATGAGCAGTTCTTC	CASSFTRRAGAYNEQFF
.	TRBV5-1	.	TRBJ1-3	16	TGCGCCAGCAGCTTGGACGGACAAGGCTTCGGAAACACCATATATTTT	CASSLDGQGFGNTIYF
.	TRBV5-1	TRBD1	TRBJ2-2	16	TGCGCCAGCAGCTTGGGGGACAGCGCGAACACCGGGGAGCTGTTTTTT	CASSLGDSANTGELFF
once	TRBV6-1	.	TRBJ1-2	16	TGTGCCAGCAGTGAGGAGGCGGGGGGAGGAAACTATGGCTACACCTTC	CASSEEAGGGNYGYTF
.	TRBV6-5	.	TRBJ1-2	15	TGTGCCAGCAGTTACCACAGTCGTACAGATTATGGCTACACCTTC	CASSYHSRTDYGYTF
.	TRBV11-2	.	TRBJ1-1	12	TGTGCCAGCAGCGAAGGGGGCACTGAAGCTTTCTTT	CASSEGGTEAFF
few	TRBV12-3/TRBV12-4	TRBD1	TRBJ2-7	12	TGTGCCAGCAGTCCTACAGGGGGCGAGCAGTACTTC	CASSPTGGEQYF
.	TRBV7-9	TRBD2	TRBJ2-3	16	TGTGCCAGCAGCTTAGGATCTAGCGGGGCAGCAGATACGCAGTATTTT	CASSLGSSGAADTQYF
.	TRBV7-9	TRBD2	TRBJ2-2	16	TGTGCCAGCAGCCCCGCTAGCGGGAGGGCCAACGGGGAGCTGTTTTTT	CASSPASGRANGELFF
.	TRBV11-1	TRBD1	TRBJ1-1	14	TGTGCCAGCAGCCGGGGACAGATAAACACTGAAGCTTTCTTT	CASSRGQINTEAFF
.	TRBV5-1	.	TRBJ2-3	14	TGCGCCAGCAACCGGGACGTCAGTCCAGATACGCAGTATTTT	CASNRDVSPDTQYF
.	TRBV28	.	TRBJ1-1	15	TGTGCCAGCATTGAGTATCGGGGTCGGGGCACTGAAGCTTTCTTT	CASIEYRGRGTEAFF